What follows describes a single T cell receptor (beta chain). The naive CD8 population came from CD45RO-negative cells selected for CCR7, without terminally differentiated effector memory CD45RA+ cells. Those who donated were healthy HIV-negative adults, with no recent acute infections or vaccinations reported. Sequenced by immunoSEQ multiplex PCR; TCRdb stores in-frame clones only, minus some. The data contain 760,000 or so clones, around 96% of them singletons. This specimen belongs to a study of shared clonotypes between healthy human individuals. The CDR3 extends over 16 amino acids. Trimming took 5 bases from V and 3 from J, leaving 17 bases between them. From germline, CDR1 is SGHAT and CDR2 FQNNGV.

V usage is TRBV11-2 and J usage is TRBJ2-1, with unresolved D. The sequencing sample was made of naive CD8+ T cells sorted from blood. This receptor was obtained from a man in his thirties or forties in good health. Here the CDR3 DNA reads TGTGCCAGCAGCCCTCCGTGGTCAGGAAACTACAATGAGCAGTTCTTC. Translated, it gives CASSPPWSGNYNEQFF.